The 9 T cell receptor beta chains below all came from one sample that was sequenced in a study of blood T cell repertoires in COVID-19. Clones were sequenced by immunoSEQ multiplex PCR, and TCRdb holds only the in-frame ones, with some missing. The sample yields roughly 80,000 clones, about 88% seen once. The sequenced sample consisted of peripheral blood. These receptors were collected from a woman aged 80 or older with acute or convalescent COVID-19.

The DNA of the CDR3 is TGTGCCAGCAGCCAAGATTCGGCCGTACAGGGGTTTTTCGGAGGAGACTATGGCTACACCTTC. It codes for CASSQDSAVQGFFGGDYGYTF. J is TRBJ1-2 and V is TRBV3-1 (or the pseudogene TRBV3-2); TRBD1 agrees at 7 bases. CDR3 length: 21 residues. Germline V lookup: CDR1 LGHDT, CDR2 YNNKEL (reference sequence). V trimming: 0 bases; J trimming: 3 bases; junction bases outside the gene matches: 22.

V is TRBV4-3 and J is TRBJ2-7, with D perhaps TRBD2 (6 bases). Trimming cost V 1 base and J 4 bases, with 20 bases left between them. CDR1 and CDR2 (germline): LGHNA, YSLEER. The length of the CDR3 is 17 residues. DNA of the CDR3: TGCGCCAGCAGCCAAGTCTGGGGGGTCGGGCTACCTTACGAGCAGTACTTC. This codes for CASSQVWGVGLPYEQYF.

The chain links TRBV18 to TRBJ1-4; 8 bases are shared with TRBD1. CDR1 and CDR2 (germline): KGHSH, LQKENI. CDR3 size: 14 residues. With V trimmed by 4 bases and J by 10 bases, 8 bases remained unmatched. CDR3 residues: CASSQTGEEGKLFF. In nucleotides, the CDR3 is TGTGCCAGCTCACAGACAGGGGAGGAGGGAAAACTGTTTTTT.

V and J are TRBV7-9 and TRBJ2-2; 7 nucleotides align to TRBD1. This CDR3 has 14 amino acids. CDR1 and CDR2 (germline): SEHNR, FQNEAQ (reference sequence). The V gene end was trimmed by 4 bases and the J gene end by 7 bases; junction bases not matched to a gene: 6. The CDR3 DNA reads TGTGCCAGCAGCTCGCTAGGACAGGACGGGGAGCTGTTTTTT. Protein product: CASSSLGQDGELFF.

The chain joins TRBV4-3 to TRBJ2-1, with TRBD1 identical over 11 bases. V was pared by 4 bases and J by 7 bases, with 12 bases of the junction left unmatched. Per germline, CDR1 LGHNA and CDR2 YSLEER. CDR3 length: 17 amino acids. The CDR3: CASSPYPGQGAGNEQFF. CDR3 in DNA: TGCGCCAGCAGCCCCTACCCAGGACAGGGGGCAGGGAATGAGCAGTTCTTC.

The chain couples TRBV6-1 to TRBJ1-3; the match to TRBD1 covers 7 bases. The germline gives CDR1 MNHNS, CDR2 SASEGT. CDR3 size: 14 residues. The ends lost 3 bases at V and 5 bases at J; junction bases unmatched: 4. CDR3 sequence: CASSEGTARNTIYF. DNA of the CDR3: TGTGCCAGCAGTGAGGGGACAGCTCGAAACACCATATATTTT.

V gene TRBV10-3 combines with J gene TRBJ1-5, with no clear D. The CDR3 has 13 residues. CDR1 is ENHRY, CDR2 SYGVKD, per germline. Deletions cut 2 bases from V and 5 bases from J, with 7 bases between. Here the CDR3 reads CAISEGGDQPQHF. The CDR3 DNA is TGTGCCATCAGTGAGGGAGGAGATCAGCCCCAGCATTTT.

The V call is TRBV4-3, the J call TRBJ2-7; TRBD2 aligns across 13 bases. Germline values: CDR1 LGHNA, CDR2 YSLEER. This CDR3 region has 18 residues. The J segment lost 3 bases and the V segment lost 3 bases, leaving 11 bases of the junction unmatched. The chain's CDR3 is CASSHGTSGIPGVYEQYF. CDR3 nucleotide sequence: TGCGCCAGCAGCCACGGGACTAGCGGGATCCCAGGGGTCTACGAGCAGTACTTC.

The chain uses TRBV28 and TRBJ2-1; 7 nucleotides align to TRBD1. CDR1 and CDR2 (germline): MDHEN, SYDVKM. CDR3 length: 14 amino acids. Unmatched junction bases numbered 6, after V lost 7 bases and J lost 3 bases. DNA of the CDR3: TGTGCCAGCAAACAGGGGCAAATCTACAATGAGCAGTTCTTC. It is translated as CASKQGQIYNEQFF.